The 24 T cell receptor beta chains reported below all come from one sample, sequenced in a study of tumor-infiltrating lymphocytes in localized non-small cell lung cancer. Data came from immunoSEQ multiplex PCR; TCRdb stores just in-frame clones and leaves some out. This sample has tens of thousands of clones, with approximately 70% found just once. The sample taken for sequencing was lung tumor tissue. These receptors all stem from a human donor with non-small cell lung cancer.

This clone showed up just once. V usage is TRBV2 and J usage is TRBJ1-5, with D unresolved. The germline V gene has CDR1 SNHLY and CDR2 FYNNEI. V dropped 6 bases and J dropped 4 bases, with 10 bases sitting between them. The CDR3 extends over 13 amino acids. DNA of the CDR3: TGTGCCAGCAGATCGGACGGGAATCAGCCCCAGCATTTT. The encoded protein is CASRSDGNQPQHF.

This sequence joins TRBV5-4 and TRBJ2-1; 12 bases map to TRBD2. This CDR3 spans 16 amino acids. CDR1 and CDR2 (germline): SGHNT, YYREEE (reference sequence). V lost 4 bases to trimming and J lost 7 bases; unmatched junction nucleotides: 9. The CDR3 nucleotides read TGTGCCAGCAGCCCACAACTAGCGGGAGGTAGGAATGAGCAGTTCTTC. This gives the protein CASSPQLAGGRNEQFF.

The chain is built from TRBV27 and TRBJ1-2, with D possibly being TRBD1 (5 bases). Germline CDR1 reads MNHEY; CDR2 reads SMNVEV (reference sequence). This CDR3 comprises 14 residues. V was trimmed by 10 bases and J by 3 bases, leaving 18 bases between them. This CDR3 is CATGDDTGYYGYTF. The CDR3 DNA reads TGTGCCACCGGGGACGATACGGGGTACTATGGCTACACCTTC.

V usage is TRBV5-1 and J usage is TRBJ1-2; 7 bases match TRBD1. The trim removed 0 bases at V and 9 bases at J, leaving 2 bases unmatched. The CDR3 covers 12 residues. CDR1 is SGHRS and CDR2 is YFSETQ in the germline V gene. The CDR3 is CASSLGQGSYTF. The CDR3 region has the DNA TGCGCCAGCAGCTTGGGACAGGGCAGCTACACCTTC.

By its share, this clone is medium-sized. The genes are TRBV7-2 and TRBJ1-3; D gene unclear. Germline CDR1 reads SGHTA; CDR2 reads FQGNSA. The CDR3 has 13 residues. The V end was cut by 4 bases, the J end by 4 bases, with 8 bases between. CDR3: CASSSTYGNTIYF. The CDR3 DNA follows: TGTGCCAGCAGCTCGACCTACGGAAACACCATATATTTT.

This chain joins TRBV5-1 and TRBJ1-1, with no clear D. This CDR3 region has 13 residues. CDR1 and CDR2 (germline): SGHRS, YFSETQ. Trimming removed 3 bases at V and 4 bases at J, with 10 bases between. The CDR3 protein is CASSSVVSTEAFF. The CDR3 DNA sequence: TGCGCCAGCAGCTCGGTGGTTTCCACTGAAGCTTTCTTT.

In this sample, this clone turned up once. CDR3 coding DNA: TGCGCCAGCAGCTTGGACGCTAACTATGGCTACACCTTC. Amino acid sequence: CASSLDANYGYTF. The chain combines TRBV5-1 with TRBJ1-2, with D unclear. CDR1 SGHRS and CDR2 YFSETQ come from the germline V gene. V was shortened by 0 bases and J by 0 bases, with 3 bases between the two germline ends. The length of the CDR3 is 13 residues. Filled out from reference TRBV5-1 and TRBJ1-2, the complete variable domain reads KAGVTQTPRYLIKTRGQQVTLSCSPISGHRSVSWYQQTPGQGLQFLFEYFSETQRNKGNFPGRFSGRQFSNSRSEMNVSTLELGDSALYLCASSLDANYGYTFGSGTRLTVV.

The CDR3 spells CAWGGYGRDFYSYEQYF. The CDR3 DNA is TGTGCCTGGGGGGGGTACGGGAGGGATTTTTACTCCTACGAGCAGTACTTC. The chain combines TRBV30 with TRBJ2-7; 8 bases are a match to TRBD2. The CDR3 is made up of 17 amino acids. Germline CDR1 GTSNPN, CDR2 SVGIG (reference sequence). Trimming cost V 5 bases and J 0 bases; bases outside gene matches: 15.

The chain employs TRBV28 and TRBJ1-5; 7 bases map to TRBD1. V gave up 2 bases and J gave up 5 bases; unmatched junction bases: 6. The CDR3 covers 15 residues. Germline V gives CDR1 MDHEN, CDR2 SYDVKM. CDR3 in amino acids: CASSLSRQGDQPQHF. Here the CDR3 DNA reads TGTGCCAGCAGTTTAAGTCGACAGGGTGATCAGCCCCAGCATTTT.

The chain recombines TRBV7-9 with TRBJ2-7; weak D call: TRBD2 (5 bases). Per the germline V gene, CDR1 is SEHNR and CDR2 is FQNEAQ (reference sequence). V lost 5 bases, J lost 5 bases, and 16 bases lay in between. The CDR3 has 14 amino acids. CDR3: CASSPRRGSDEQYF. Here the CDR3 DNA reads TGTGCCAGCAGCCCCCGGCGAGGGTCCGACGAGCAGTACTTC.

This chain links TRBV7-9 with TRBJ1-4; 8 bases map to TRBD1. The junction had 4 bases not matched to a gene; V was cut back by 3 bases and J by 7 bases. CDR3 length: 14 amino acids. CDR1 is SEHNR, CDR2 FQNEAQ, per germline (reference sequence). The CDR3 spells CASSFSTGGEKLFF. CDR3 bases: TGTGCCAGCAGCTTTTCCACAGGGGGTGAAAAACTGTTTTTT.

The chain employs TRBV5-6 and TRBJ2-1; TRBD1 matches at 11 bases. Germline V gene sequence: CDR1 SGHDT, CDR2 YYEEEE. V lost 4 bases and J lost 6; bases outside the gene matches: 12. This CDR3 spans 17 amino acids. CDR3 nucleotides: TGTGCCAGCAGCCGAATAATAGGACAGGGGGCGGGCAATGAGCAGTTCTTC. Protein sequence: CASSRIIGQGAGNEQFF.

This chain connects TRBV19 to TRBJ2-1; 11 positions agree with TRBD2. The CDR3 is 15 amino acids. J lost 12 bases, V lost 1 base, and 8 bases had no gene match. Germline values: CDR1 LNHDA, CDR2 SQIVND (reference sequence). CDR3 protein: CASSIVLAGGSGQFF. CDR3 nucleotides: TGTGCCAGTAGTATAGTCCTAGCGGGAGGATCAGGGCAGTTCTTC.

The chain joins TRBV7-9 to TRBJ1-4; D call uncertain. Germline V gene data show CDR1 as SEHNR and CDR2 as FQNEAQ (reference sequence). Trimming cost V 8 bases and J 7 bases, with 14 bases left between them. The CDR3 is 13 amino acids. CDR3 DNA sequence: TGTGCCAGCCGAGGAGGGCGGAGTGAAAAACTGTTTTTT. Protein: CASRGGRSEKLFF.

The chain carries TRBV4-3 and TRBJ1-1; TRBD1 matches 9 bases. CDR1 is LGHNA and CDR2 is YSLEER in the germline V gene. The CDR3 covers 14 residues. The V gene end was trimmed by 4 bases and the J gene end by 6 bases; junction bases not matched to a gene: 6. The CDR3 DNA reads TGCGCCAGCAGCCTGTCACAGGGGGCCGCTGAAGCTTTCTTT. Protein product: CASSLSQGAAEAFF.

This clone was observed a few times. The chain has TRBV7-9 and TRBJ2-7, with D possibly being TRBD1 or TRBD2 (6 bases each). Germline CDR1 SEHNR, CDR2 FQNEAQ (reference sequence). Trimming cost V 2 bases and J 2 bases, with 7 bases left between them. This CDR3 contains 13 residues. The chain's CDR3 is CASSLRGPYEQYF. CDR3 bases: TGTGCCAGCAGCTTACGGGGGCCCTACGAGCAGTACTTC.

DNA for the CDR3: TGCGCCAGCAGCTTATGGGCAGCGGGAGGTGGAGATACGCAGTATTTT. Protein product: CASSLWAAGGGDTQYF. The genes are TRBV5-1 and TRBJ2-3; the match to TRBD2 covers 9 bases. The CDR3 runs to 16 residues. The V and J ends lost 2 bases and 5 bases, in that order; junction bases with no gene match: 9. Germline CDR1 is SGHRS and CDR2 is YFSETQ.

This clone is deemed medium-sized (0.01 to 0.1%). CDR3 region: CASTTPLREGTDTQYF. The DNA for the CDR3 is TGCGCCAGCACCACGCCTTTACGGGAGGGCACAGATACGCAGTATTTT. The chain uses TRBV5-1 and TRBJ2-3, with TRBD2 matching 7 bases. With 6 bases clipped from V and 1 base from J, the junction kept 11 bases outside the gene matches. CDR3 length: 16 residues. Germline V gene lookup returns CDR1 SGHRS and CDR2 YFSETQ.

The chain has TRBV19 and TRBJ2-3; 14 nucleotides line up with TRBD2. V was pared by 3 bases and J by 1 base, with 6 bases of the junction left unmatched. CDR1 and CDR2 (germline): LNHDA, SQIVND (reference sequence). This CDR3 has 18 amino acids. For the CDR3, the DNA is TGTGCCAGTAGTATGGAGGGGGGACTAGCGGGAGGCACAGATACGCAGTATTTT. This sequence encodes CASSMEGGLAGGTDTQYF.

The genes are TRBV30 and TRBJ2-3; 9 positions match TRBD1. Germline V gene sequence: CDR1 GTSNPN, CDR2 SVGIG (reference sequence). V lost 0 bases to trimming and J lost 6 bases; unmatched junction nucleotides: 7. The CDR3 extends over 15 amino acids. The chain's CDR3 is CAWSVGTGIGDTQYF. CDR3 in DNA: TGTGCCTGGAGTGTAGGGACAGGGATCGGGGATACGCAGTATTTT.

V and J are TRBV10-1 and TRBJ2-1, with 7 bases identical to TRBD2. CDR3 length: 14 amino acids. V was clipped by 5 bases and J by 2 bases; unmatched bases: 3. Germline V gene sequence: CDR1 WNHNN, CDR2 SYGVQD (reference sequence). The CDR3 sequence is CASSLADTYNEQFF. The CDR3 coding sequence is TGCGCCAGCAGTCTAGCGGACACCTACAATGAGCAGTTCTTC.

The chain joins TRBV5-1 to TRBJ2-3; possible D gene TRBD2, 6 bases. Germline V CDR1 and CDR2: SGHRS, YFSETQ. The CDR3 extends over 15 amino acids. Trimming stripped 9 bases from V and 0 bases from J, with 17 bases between. The CDR3 nucleotides read TGCGCCACCAGGATGAGCGGGTATAGCACAGATACGCAGTATTTT. Translated: CATRMSGYSTDTQYF.

The chain employs TRBV28 and TRBJ2-4; 7 bases agree with TRBD1. Trimming removed 8 bases from V and 10 bases from J; junction bases left unmatched: 8. This CDR3 comprises 12 residues. Germline V lookup: CDR1 MDHEN, CDR2 SYDVKM. The CDR3 loop reads CASFPGQAIQYF. In DNA, the CDR3 is TGTGCCAGCTTCCCCGGACAGGCAATTCAGTACTTC.

This clone has more than one count but fewer than ten. V and J are TRBV5-5 and TRBJ1-4; a weak D match, TRBD1 (5 bases). From germline, CDR1 is SGHKS and CDR2 YYEKEE (reference sequence). The CDR3 has 16 amino acids. The V and J ends lost 1 base and 3 bases respectively, with 13 bases between them. The CDR3 protein is CASSLFQGRANEKLFF. In DNA form, the CDR3 reads TGTGCCAGCAGCTTGTTCCAGGGAAGAGCTAATGAAAAACTGTTTTTT.